The rows below give T cell receptor beta chains drawn from one sample of a study of T cell changes during pregnancy in multiple sclerosis. Method: immunoSEQ multiplex PCR; TCRdb's copy keeps in-frame clones and lacks some. The repertoire has under 95,000 clones, 85% to 95% of them found once; the top ten carry 2% to 2.5%. The material sequenced was peripheral blood, taken after pregnancy. These receptors all stem from a female donor with multiple sclerosis, enrolled in a pregnancy study. The CDR3 runs from the conserved cysteine through the conserved F or W. Fields, in order: J gene, V gene, CDR3 protein.

J: TRBJ2-7; V: TRBV29-1; CDR3: CSVAGVDVDEQYF
J: TRBJ1-5; V: TRBV27; CDR3: CASSFFPGSNQPQHF
J: TRBJ1-1; V: TRBV18; CDR3: CASSPRKGQAFF
J: TRBJ2-1; V: TRBV5-1; CDR3: CASSGGHSNSYNEQFF
J: TRBJ2-1; V: TRBV5-4; CDR3: CASMVDAGYNEQFF
J: TRBJ2-1; V: TRBV6-1; CDR3: CASSEGGVDEQFF
J: TRBJ2-1; V: TRBV18; CDR3: CASSPPSRNEQFF
J: TRBJ2-6; V: TRBV11-1; CDR3: CASSLKRDWSSGANVLTF
J: TRBJ1-2; V: TRBV6-1; CDR3: CASILSVGGGGYTF
J: TRBJ2-5; V: TRBV11-2; CDR3: CASSLGVMKETQYF
J: TRBJ1-1; V: TRBV30; CDR3: CAWSRGSEAFF
J: TRBJ1-1; V: TRBV30; CDR3: CAWSPQGGEAFF
J: TRBJ1-3; V: TRBV9; CDR3: CASSIGQDPGNTIYF
J: TRBJ2-1; V: TRBV6-4; CDR3: CASSDSGGGPYNEQFF
J: TRBJ1-5; V: TRBV6-5; CDR3: CASSSGWSNQPQHF
J: TRBJ2-7; V: TRBV5-6; CDR3: CASSLAGGTSQYF
J: TRBJ2-2; V: TRBV2; CDR3: CAIRTSGGALGELFF
J: TRBJ1-1; V: TRBV4-2; CDR3: CASSDRTDGEAFF
J: TRBJ2-7; V: TRBV2; CDR3: CASSGEYYEQYF
J: TRBJ1-5; V: TRBV30; CDR3: CAYTDGDFNQPQHF
J: TRBJ1-2; V: TRBV6-5; CDR3: CASSYRGPDGYTF
J: TRBJ2-7; V: TRBV10-3; CDR3: CAISEGWREDMKGCYEQYF
J: TRBJ1-3; V: TRBV25-1; CDR3: CASSDELDSGNTIYF
J: TRBJ2-5; V: TRBV11-2; CDR3: CASSWGQGETQYF
J: TRBJ1-1; V: TRBV2; CDR3: CASREPDARRAFF
J: TRBJ2-7; V: TRBV4-1; CDR3: CASSQETSLIYEQYF
J: TRBJ1-1; V: TRBV5-6; CDR3: CASRFEQGALNTEAFF
J: TRBJ2-1; V: TRBV7-9; CDR3: CASSSWTGGNEQFF
J: TRBJ1-2; V: TRBV4-3; CDR3: CASSQDRVGGPFGGYTF
J: TRBJ1-5; V: TRBV5-1; CDR3: CASRRGGDQPQHF
J: TRBJ2-1; V: TRBV6-1; CDR3: CASRRGLGAYNEQFF
J: TRBJ2-3; V: TRBV14; CDR3: CASSRIEKTSGVDTDTQYF
J: TRBJ1-5; V: TRBV18; CDR3: CASSPEQGGYQPQHF
J: TRBJ1-1; V: TRBV30; CDR3: CAWSVVGVTEAFF
J: TRBJ1-4; V: TRBV2; CDR3: CASSRDRGNEKLFF
J: TRBJ2-3; V: TRBV5-4; CDR3: CASSWDRGLDTQYF
J: TRBJ1-1; V: TRBV11-1; CDR3: CASSLSGYGNTEAFF
J: TRBJ2-3; V: TRBV7-9; CDR3: CASSLGLAGDTQYF
J: TRBJ2-7; V: TRBV29-1; CDR3: CSVVPQESTEQYF
J: TRBJ2-7; V: TRBV19; CDR3: CASSRDRGYEQYF
J: TRBJ1-1; V: TRBV7-9; CDR3: CASSPQGMNTEAFF
J: TRBJ2-2; V: TRBV27; CDR3: CASSFLAGELFF
J: TRBJ1-4; V: TRBV9; CDR3: CASSVSRGREKLFF
J: TRBJ1-5; V: TRBV2; CDR3: CASRVRDTSNQPQHF
J: TRBJ2-1; V: TRBV7-9; CDR3: CASSPGRSSYNEQFF
J: TRBJ2-7; V: TRBV4-1; CDR3: CASSQSHETSANYEQYF
J: TRBJ1-2; V: TRBV10-1; CDR3: CASSESSGQEANYGYTF
J: TRBJ1-2; V: TRBV5-1; CDR3: CASSLVSQGYGYTF
J: TRBJ1-2; V: TRBV10-1; CDR3: CASSESGRSGQGPYGYTF
J: TRBJ1-1; V: TRBV25-1; CDR3: CASRRSPIDTEAFF
J: TRBJ1-5; V: TRBV19; CDR3: CASREDGNQPQHF
J: TRBJ1-5; V: TRBV6-6; CDR3: CASRWRGGNQPQHF
J: TRBJ1-1; V: TRBV4-2; CDR3: CASSQDPGTNTEAFF
J: TRBJ1-2; V: TRBV2; CDR3: CASREDRDYGYTF
J: TRBJ2-1; V: TRBV11-3; CDR3: CASSSSGDSYNEQFF
J: TRBJ2-2; V: TRBV5-1; CDR3: CASSLPGGNTGELFF
J: TRBJ1-3; V: TRBV6-5; CDR3: CASSYSMSGLNTIYF